These 7 T cell receptor beta chains originate from one sample sequenced in a study of T-cell memory formation after mild COVID-19. TCRdb passed the 5' RACE reads through MiXCR, listing each CDR3 protein once. The data contain a few hundred thousand distinct CDR3 sequences, 20% to 25% of them seen just once; the ten biggest clones take up approximately 8.4%. The sample consisted of PBMCs or a T cell subset sorted from them (not recorded which). All receptors derive from an adult woman who had mild COVID-19 (a few samples of this study predate the infection). Cell type and time point are not known.

V and J are TRBV6-5 and TRBJ2-4; D is unclear. The length of the CDR3 is 14 residues. V dropped 6 bases and J dropped 8 bases, with 17 bases sitting between them. Germline V gene lookup returns CDR1 MNHEY and CDR2 SVGAGI. In nucleotides, the CDR3 is TGTGCCAGCAGGGCCCCTGGGGTAGCTCACATTCAGTACTTC. Its translation: CASRAPGVAHIQYF.

There are a few counts of this clonotype. The chain joins TRBV4-2 to TRBJ2-2; 7 nucleotides align to TRBD1. Germline V gene data show CDR1 as LGHNA and CDR2 as YNFKEQ. The CDR3 is 15 amino acids. V shed 2 bases, J shed 0 bases, and the junction held 0 bases outside the gene matches. This chain's CDR3 is CASSQTGANTGELFF. CDR3 sequence (DNA): TGTGCCAGCAGCCAAACAGGGGCGAACACCGGGGAGCTGTTTTTT.

This clonotype was observed a few times. V and J are TRBV14 and TRBJ1-1; D remains unclear. The CDR3 runs to 15 residues. Germline V lookup: CDR1 SGHDN, CDR2 FVKESK. Trimming removed 0 bases from V and 2 bases from J, with 10 bases in between. The CDR3 here is CASSQDGWENTEAFF. The CDR3 region has the DNA TGTGCCAGCAGCCAAGACGGTTGGGAAAACACTGAAGCTTTCTTT.

This sequence joins TRBV5-1 and TRBJ2-5; D not resolved. There are 14 residues in the CDR3. The ends were cut back, 3 bases at V and 5 bases at J, with 14 bases in the middle. Germline values: CDR1 SGHRS, CDR2 YFSETQ. The CDR3 spells CASSSRPQLETQYF. For the CDR3, the DNA is TGCGCCAGCAGCTCCCGACCTCAGTTGGAGACCCAGTACTTC.

The genes are TRBV9 and TRBJ1-2; D not certain. CDR3 size: 13 residues. The V gene lost 0 bases and the J gene lost 2 bases, with 5 bases spanning the gap. The germline V gene has CDR1 SGDLS and CDR2 YYNGEE. The CDR3 DNA reads as TGTGCCAGCAGCGTAGCAGAGAACTATGGCTACACCTTC. It yields the protein CASSVAENYGYTF. Using reference TRBV9 and TRBJ1-2 for the parts outside the CDR3, the full variable domain is DSGVTQTPKHLITATGQRVTLRCSPRSGDLSVYWYQQSLDQGLQFLIQYYNGEERAKGNILERFSAQQFPDLHSELNLSSLELGDSALYFCASSVAENYGYTFGSGTRLTVV.

This clonotype occurred a few times. V gene TRBV7-2 combines with J gene TRBJ2-2; D gene ambiguous. V was clipped by 0 bases and J by 4 bases, with 12 bases between them. This CDR3 comprises 16 residues. The germline V gene encodes CDR1 SGHTA and CDR2 FQGNSA. The CDR3 DNA is TGTGCCAGCAGCTTAGCGCCTTCCGTCTTCACCGGGGAGCTGTTTTTT. It encodes CASSLAPSVFTGELFF.

The rearrangement uses TRBV30 and TRBJ2-7, with D hard to call. Trimming removed 5 bases at V and 1 base at J, with 6 bases between. The CDR3 is made up of 11 amino acids. CDR1 and CDR2 from the germline V gene are GTSNPN and SVGIG (reference sequence). CDR3 coding DNA: TGTGCCTGGCGTCGTTCCTACGAGCAGTACTTC. It translates to CAWRRSYEQYF. Combining the CDR3 with reference TRBV30 and TRBJ2-7 gives the whole variable domain SQTIHQWPATLVQPVGSPLSLECTVEGTSNPNLYWYRQAAGRGLQLLFYSVGIGQISSEVPQNLSASRPQDRQFILSSKKLLLSDSGFYLCAWRRSYEQYFGPGTRLTVT.